This TCR beta chain was sequenced in a study of blood T cell repertoires in COVID-19. Looking at the study overall: T cells, B-cell-depleted T cells, or PBMCs supplied cDNA or gDNA.

Unmatched junction bases numbered 11, after V lost 4 bases and J lost 0 bases. CDR3 length: 19 amino acids. The germline V gene has CDR1 KGHDR and CDR2 SFDVKD. The table came from immunoSEQ multiplex PCR; TCRdb's copy has only in-frame clones and leaves some out. Among approximately 280,000 clones listed, approximately 92% were seen once. The TCR comes from a woman aged 25-40 years with COVID-19, enrolled during active disease. Sequenced: peripheral blood. The chain uses TRBV24-1 and TRBJ2-2, with 9 bases lining up with TRBD2. CDR3 in amino acids: CATSDLPGKRGANTGELFF. In nucleotides, the CDR3 is TGTGCCACCAGTGACCTCCCGGGGAAGCGGGGGGCGAACACCGGGGAGCTGTTTTTT.